The rows below give T cell receptor beta chains drawn from one sample of a study of T cell therapy after organ transplantation. Profiled with immunoSEQ multiplex PCR; TCRdb holds only in-frame clones, not every one. The data contain roughly 15,000 clones, less than 90% of them singletons. No cognate antigen is known for these TCRs. Specimen: CD8+ T cells from blood, collected after autologous CMV-specific T cell therapy. These receptors originate from a human patient who had received a solid organ transplant and had CMV disease. Part of the T cells may come from the graft donor. Both conserved end residues are part of each CDR3. D genes are given only for firm matches. Expanded clones are given a class, and other clones once, few, many or no size at all.

DNA | CDR3 | V | D | size | J
TGTGCCAGCAGCGTAGCTGTGGGGACGGCTAGCACAGATACGCAGTATTTT | CASSVAVGTASTDTQYF | TRBV9 | . | . | TRBJ2-3
TGTGCCAGCAGCCGCTGGGACAACTCCCACTCTGGGGCCAACGTCCTGACTTTC | CASSRWDNSHSGANVLTF | TRBV5-5 | . | medium-sized | TRBJ2-6
TGTGCCTCCCCGGGCTTAGACTATGGCTACACCTTC | CASPGLDYGYTF | TRBV7-9 | . | . | TRBJ1-2
TGTGCCAGCAGCCCCCTACACCGGCCGGGCCGGGACAATGAGCAGTTCTTC | CASSPLHRPGRDNEQFF | TRBV11-2 | . | once | TRBJ2-1
TGTGCCAGCAGCTTAGTTGCAGGGAAGGCTTACGAGCAGTACTTC | CASSLVAGKAYEQYF | TRBV7-8 | . | . | TRBJ2-7
TGTGCCAGCAGCTTATTCGGTGGGAGGGCTAGCACAGATACGCAGTATTTT | CASSLFGGRASTDTQYF | TRBV7-6 | TRBD2 | . | TRBJ2-3
TGTGCCAGCAGTCTAAGGGGGGCCTCCCTCTCTGGGGCCAACGTCCTGACTTTC | CASSLRGASLSGANVLTF | TRBV2 | . | . | TRBJ2-6
TGTGCCAGCCAGGGAAGCGGCAGCTCCTACAATGAGCAGTTCTTC | CASQGSGSSYNEQFF | TRBV2 | . | . | TRBJ2-1
TGTGCCAGCAGCTTCAGGGTGGGCTACGAGCAGTACTTC | CASSFRVGYEQYF | TRBV7-9 | . | . | TRBJ2-7
TGTGCCAGTAGACATACTAGCGGGAGGACCTACGAGCAGTACTTC | CASRHTSGRTYEQYF | TRBV19 | TRBD2 | . | TRBJ2-7
TGTGCCAGCAGCTTGATTGGACAGTTGAACACTGAAGCTTTCTTT | CASSLIGQLNTEAFF | TRBV5-4 | . | few | TRBJ1-1
TGCGCCAGCAGCCCAAGTACAGGGGTGGAGTACGAGCAGTACTTC | CASSPSTGVEYEQYF | TRBV5-1 | TRBD1 | . | TRBJ2-7
TGCGCCAGCAGCCAACCTTTCTCGGGGATGAGGGAGACCCAGTACTTC | CASSQPFSGMRETQYF | TRBV4-1 | . | . | TRBJ2-5
TGTGCCAGCAGCTCCCGGGCAGGGCCGACTAATCAGCCCCAGCATTTT | CASSSRAGPTNQPQHF | TRBV7-8 | . | once | TRBJ1-5
TGCAGCGTGACGGACCCGAGCTCCTACAATGAGCAGTTCTTC | CSVTDPSSYNEQFF | TRBV29-1 | . | few | TRBJ2-1
TGTGCCAGCAGCTTTCTAGCGGGGGTCTCCACAGATACGCAGTATTTT | CASSFLAGVSTDTQYF | TRBV7-6 | TRBD2 | once | TRBJ2-3
TGCGCCAGCAGCGAGGGCTTGGGACCAAGGGCAGATACGCAGTATTTT | CASSEGLGPRADTQYF | TRBV5-1 | . | . | TRBJ2-3
TGTGCCAGTACTGAAGCGGAGAGCTCCTACAATGAGCAGTTCTTC | CASTEAESSYNEQFF | TRBV19 | . | . | TRBJ2-1
TGTGCCAGCAGTGAAGGGGGGGCAGGGAATGAGCAGTTCTTC | CASSEGGAGNEQFF | TRBV2 | . | . | TRBJ2-1
TGTGCCAGCAGCTTAGGACAGGGGGCGTGGGAGCAGTACTTC | CASSLGQGAWEQYF | TRBV11-2 | TRBD1 | . | TRBJ2-7
TGTGCCAGCCTCCATGGGACCGGGGAGCTGTTTTTT | CASLHGTGELFF | TRBV2 | . | . | TRBJ2-2
TGTGCCAGCAGCCCCTCTAACAGGGGTACTGAAGCTTTCTTT | CASSPSNRGTEAFF | TRBV5-5 | TRBD1 | once | TRBJ1-1
TGTGCCAGCAGGACAACAGGGGGCGAGATTAAAACAGATACGCAGTATTTT | CASRTTGGEIKTDTQYF | TRBV7-9 | TRBD1 | . | TRBJ2-3
TGTGCCAGCTCACCAGTTTCGGGACTAGATGGCTACACCTTC | CASSPVSGLDGYTF | TRBV18 | . | . | TRBJ1-2
TGTGCCAGCAGCTTCGGAAATTCAGAGACCCAGTACTTC | CASSFGNSETQYF | TRBV7-8 | . | . | TRBJ2-5
TGTGCCAGCAGCTTAGGGAGTGAAGCTTTCTTT | CASSLGSEAFF | TRBV7-2 | . | few | TRBJ1-1
TGCGCCAGCAGTCCACCGGACAGGGGGATTGGCAACGAGCAGTACTTC | CASSPPDRGIGNEQYF | TRBV10-1 | TRBD1 | . | TRBJ2-7
TGTGCCAGCAGCTTAGGGAATAACAGGGGGCCCTTGCACACTGAAGCTTTCTTT | CASSLGNNRGPLHTEAFF | TRBV7-8 | TRBD1 | . | TRBJ1-1
TGTGCCAGCAGCCAAGGGGCAGGGGTCACTGAAGCTTTCTTT | CASSQGAGVTEAFF | TRBV25-1 | . | . | TRBJ1-1
TGTGCCAGCAGCGATATACTGGGACATCGAGACGACGAGCAGTACTTC | CASSDILGHRDDEQYF | TRBV5-4 | . | . | TRBJ2-7
TGTGCCAGCAGCTCCCCCCCGGGACTAGCGCTTAGCGGGGAGCTGTTTTTT | CASSSPPGLALSGELFF | TRBV7-6 | TRBD2 | . | TRBJ2-2
TGTGCCAGCAGCTGGGGGACAGACTACACCGGGGAGCTGTTTTTT | CASSWGTDYTGELFF | TRBV5-6 | TRBD1 | . | TRBJ2-2
TGTGCCAGCAGCCCCTTACGCACAGATACGCAGTATTTT | CASSPLRTDTQYF | TRBV11-2 | . | . | TRBJ2-3
TGTGCCAGCAGCTTAGTTAGAGAGACCCAGTACTTC | CASSLVRETQYF | TRBV7-9 | . | . | TRBJ2-5
TGTGCCAGCAGCTCGGCGACAGGGGGGAGCACTGAAGCTTTCTTT | CASSSATGGSTEAFF | TRBV5-6 | TRBD1 | few | TRBJ1-1
TGTGCCAGCAGTTATGTCCGGGGCTACGAGCGGTACTTC | CASSYVRGYERYF | TRBV27 | . | . | TRBJ2-7
TGTGCCAGCAGTTCAGAGAACACCGGGGAGCTGTTTTTT | CASSSENTGELFF | TRBV6-4 | . | . | TRBJ2-2
TGTGCCAGCAGCTTGGAGGGCGGCGACACTGAAGCTTTCTTT | CASSLEGGDTEAFF | TRBV5-6 | . | . | TRBJ1-1
TGTGCCAGTACCCGGGGACTCAGAGGAACAGATACGCAGTATTTT | CASTRGLRGTDTQYF | TRBV19 | . | . | TRBJ2-3
TGTGCCAGCAGCGTAGAAGGATCCTACGAGCAGTACTTC | CASSVEGSYEQYF | TRBV9 | . | . | TRBJ2-7
TGTGCCAGCAGTACCGGGATCTATGATGAAAAACTGTTTTTT | CASSTGIYDEKLFF | TRBV27 | . | once | TRBJ1-4